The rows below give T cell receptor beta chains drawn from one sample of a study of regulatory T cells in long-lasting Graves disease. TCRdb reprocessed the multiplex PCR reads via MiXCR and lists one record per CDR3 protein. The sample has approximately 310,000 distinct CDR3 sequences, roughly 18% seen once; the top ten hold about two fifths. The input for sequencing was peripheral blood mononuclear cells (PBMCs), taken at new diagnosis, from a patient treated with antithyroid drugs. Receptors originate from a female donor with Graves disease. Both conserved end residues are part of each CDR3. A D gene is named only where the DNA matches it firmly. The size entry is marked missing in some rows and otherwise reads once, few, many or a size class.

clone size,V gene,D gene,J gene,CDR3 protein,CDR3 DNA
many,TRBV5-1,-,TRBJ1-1,CASSLRSVGRTKTEAFF,TGCGCCAGCAGCTTGAGGTCAGTCGGCAGGACGAAAACTGAAGCTTTCTTT
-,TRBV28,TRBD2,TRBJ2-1,CASRGERETNEQFF,TGTGCCAGCAGGGGAGAGCGGGAGACAAATGAGCAGTTCTTC
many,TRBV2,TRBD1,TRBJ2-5,CASSEGAGRRIQETQYF,TGTGCCAGCTCCGAGGGGGCTGGACGCAGGATACAAGAGACCCAGTACTTC
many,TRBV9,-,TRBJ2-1,CASSVEASSYNEQFF,TGTGCCAGCAGCGTAGAGGCTAGCTCCTACAATGAGCAGTTCTTC
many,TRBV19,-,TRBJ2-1,CASSRGAGGAANEQFF,TGTGCCAGTAGTAGGGGGGCTGGGGGCGCGGCAAATGAGCAGTTCTTC
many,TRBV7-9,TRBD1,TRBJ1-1,CASSFNTGVRTEAFF,TGTGCCAGCAGCTTTAATACAGGGGTTCGCACTGAAGCTTTCTTT
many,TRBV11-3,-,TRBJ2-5,CASSELTGLRETQYF,TGTGCCAGCAGCGAGTTAACAGGGCTGCGAGAGACCCAGTACTTC
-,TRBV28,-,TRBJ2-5,CASTFGGRETQYF,TGTGCCAGCACCTTCGGGGGCCGAGAGACCCAGTACTTC
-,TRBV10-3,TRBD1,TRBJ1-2,CAITPGQGLSYGYTF,TGTGCCATCACCCCGGGACAGGGCCTTTCCTATGGCTACACCTTC
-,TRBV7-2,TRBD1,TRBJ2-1,CASSLSGQDHNEQFF,TGTGCCAGCAGCTTATCGGGACAGGATCACAATGAGCAGTTCTTC